This T cell receptor beta chain was retrieved from a study of regulatory dendritic cells for organ transplantation. Regarding the study as a whole: The authors noted considerable between-person heterogeneity in alloreactive memory CD8+ cells. Among resting subsets, memory CD8+ cells contained the most alloreactive clonotypes.

Only in-frame clones appear in the TCRdb table, and some are missing; sequencing was by immunoSEQ multiplex PCR. This table has approximately 19,000 clones, roughly 69% appearing once. V lost 0 bases to trimming and J lost 6 bases, with 8 bases between them. The CDR3 has 14 amino acids. The V gene's germline CDR1 is MGHRA and CDR2 YSYEKL. Turning to this clone: Its antigen is still unknown.

The chain joins TRBV4-1 to TRBJ2-2; D ambiguous. This sequence originates from a human donor in good health. The sample comprised memory CD4+ T cells from blood. Indicated subset: CD45RO+ memory T cells. In nucleotides, the CDR3 is TGCGCCAGCAGCCAAGATCGACGGGCCGGGGAGCTGTTTTTT. Translating it yields CASSQDRRAGELFF.